This T cell receptor beta chain was obtained from a study of cytomegalovirus exposure and HLA in healthy donors (TCRdb year 2017). With regard to the full study: An earlier analysis of some 620 of the donors reported roughly 300 Gb of sequence data and 117 million unique TCR beta sequences obtained from approximately 180 million T cells. Alongside the repertoire data, information on donor age, sex, ethnicity and CMV serostatus was compiled. An early release covering approximately 600 HLA-typed donors comprised about 300 gigabases of sequencing data and roughly 86 million unique TCR sequences. High-throughput TCR immunosequencing, statistical association of individual TCRs with disease status, and machine learning were combined to predict cytomegalovirus infection status. Along with the roughly 700-subject first cohort, a separate validation cohort of over 90 different subjects was used. The number of typed donors differed by locus: about 620-640 for A, B, C, DRB1 and DQB1; approximately 540 for DQA1; 606 for DPA1; and around 450 for DPB1. A later genetic analysis took genome-wide SNP genotypes for about three fifths of the roughly 670 donors and used that subset as a discovery cohort. Every repertoire in the discovery cohort had been generated on one and the same sequencing platform. To study patterns of TCR occurrence, a later analysis re-analyzed previously published TCR beta repertoires from around 670 donors and added high-resolution HLA genotyping. In the later analysis, no new phenotypic data were used to find candidate immune exposures; instead, reliance was placed on TCR beta sequences and their occurrence across donors. The study was designed to test whether signatures of past pathogen exposure could be identified by cataloging public T cell receptors. Among the roughly 400 genotyped donors, approximately 81% belonged to the genetic ancestry cluster associated with self-reported Caucasian donors. Class I and class II HLA loci were covered by the typing at four-digit resolution. On average, roughly 250,000 unique TCR beta nucleotide sequences were sequenced per donor among about 400 genotyped donors of the cohort, with 15% to 20% of those sequences being non-productive. Because of strong linkage in the cohort, roughly five DR-DQ haplotypes were treated as single units for association and clustering. An earlier analysis of a few hundred of the donors applied high-throughput TCR beta sequencing to assess whether each TCR beta V gene segment acted as functional or pseudogenic. The study profiled the T cell repertoires of around 700 subjects by immunosequencing and related them to cytomegalovirus serostatus.

The cohort comprised some 680 healthy bone marrow donors. At the time of sampling, all cohort members were nominally healthy, though unrecorded immune exposures were likely present. The donor tested CMV seronegative, placing the donor among the 350 or so seronegative members of the cohort. Every donor gave a peripheral blood sample, and the peripheral blood mononuclear cells from that sample were used for TCR beta sequencing. Genomic DNA extraction from the blood cell samples was performed with the Qiagen DNeasy Blood Extraction Kit. A note on this clone: Its recognized antigen is unknown. An end of the junction differs from the germline gene, which may be a read error.

The paper's findings and limits, for the study overall: A later analysis found that most CMV-associated TCR beta chains appeared HLA-restricted, with HLA associations seemingly driven largely by CMV exposure. Three of the identified cytomegalovirus-associated TCR beta chains were confirmed in vitro to be specific for cytomegalovirus antigens. In a later analysis, HLA-associated TCR beta chains showed more clonal expansion and lower generation probabilities than non-associated chains that were equally common. A further reported finding was that TCR beta sequences accurately predicted the HLA-A and HLA-B alleles for most subjects in the first cohort. Broadly in line with IMGT annotations, most TCR beta V segments showed up in productive rearrangements about 87% or about 30% of the time in an earlier analysis of under 700 of the donors. The authors suggested that the approach could potentially be extended to other disease states and immunological phenotypes. Some IMGT-functional V segments, including TRBV6-2 and TRBV6-3, could not be distinguished by the 87-base-pair reads and were therefore excluded. The only immune exposure information available for the cohort was CMV serostatus. According to a later analysis, parvovirus B19, influenza, CMV and Epstein-Barr virus appeared linked to several top co-occurrence clusters. While some public TCRs were present in many individuals, most TCR sequences turned up only very rarely across donors. In a later analysis, 16,951 TCR beta sequences were associated with specific HLA alleles at a false discovery rate of 0.05. Linkage disequilibrium might explain the correlated functional status among segregating V segments, but an unknown experimental factor could not be excluded. When HLA alleles, especially DR and DQ, strongly co-occurred, TCR associations were difficult to assign to individual alleles. The study listed 164 TCR beta chains as associated with cytomegalovirus. Because some donors lacked HLA typing at each locus, the association tests relied only on the typed subset. In a later analysis, TCR association rates were found to vary across HLA loci, with the most associated TCRs seen for DRB1 alleles and the fewest for HLA-C alleles. Because counts were too low, 15 to 20 rarely observed V segments, including chromosome 9 orphons, were excluded from the earlier analysis of several hundred of the donors. According to a later genetic analysis, donors in an Asian-associated ancestry cluster had fewer N-insertions in productive TCRs than the approximately 670-donor mean. The presence/absence analyses assumed that sequencing depth was roughly uniform across donors, and that assumption may not be true. A cluster of highly shared sequence variants was judged likely to represent a technical artifact of the sequencing pipeline. The cohort was sequenced for TCR beta chains only, and without alpha or paired-chain data the features that could be detected were limited. In both the original and validation cohorts, the classifier was reported to diagnose cytomegalovirus status with high specificity and sensitivity. V-gene and J-gene trimming of TCR beta chains was associated with a missense DCLRE1C variant in a later genetic analysis, and the association was replicated in an independent cohort.

The CDR3 runs 13 residues from the cysteine to the phenylalanine. Solely the CDR3 DNA is kept, with 39 bases framed from the first base. CDR1 and CDR2, per the germline V gene (reference sequence), are SSHAT and FNYEAQ. The library relied on the immunoSEQ multiplex PCR assay. For the multiplex PCR, a mixture combining 60 forward primers for TCR Vbeta segments and 13 reverse primers for TCR Jbeta segments was used. The CDR3 region of rearranged TCR beta genes was amplified from genomic DNA with a multiplex PCR assay. On the Illumina HiSeq System, the amplified TCR beta libraries were sequenced as 87-base-pair reads. The paper's data handling went like this. Across the roughly 600 repertoires, a later analysis counted 78 million or so unique TCR beta chains, around 10 million of which were shared by at least two donors. Raw reads were error-corrected and collapsed into unique sequences with a nearest-neighbor algorithm that merged closely related sequences to remove PCR and sequencing errors. CDR3 sequences were aligned to IMGT reference sequences to assign V, D and J gene segments. For a sequence to be retained, at least a six-nucleotide match to both a V gene segment and a J gene segment was required. A rearrangement counted as productive if the CDR3 had no stop codons and remained in frame with V and J, and every other rearrangement counted as non-productive. Following IMGT convention, CDR3 was defined as the stretch from the second conserved V-encoded cysteine up to the conserved J-encoded phenylalanine. Sequences without an unambiguous match to a single V gene segment were excluded from the earlier analysis of approximately 600 of the donors. In an earlier analysis of a few hundred of the donors, V segments were called functional above 56.7% productive rearrangements and were called segregating when the between-donor standard deviation exceeded 5%. A statistical classification framework was built to diagnose cytomegalovirus status from the catalog of TCR beta chain sequences. A later analysis assigned V and J genes by comparing TCR nucleotide sequences with IMGT/GENE-DB human TR gene sequences. In a later analysis, CDR3 sequences and most-parsimonious VDJ recombination scenarios were assigned using the TCRdist pipeline. In a later analysis, each TCR beta chain was defined by its CDR3 amino acid sequence together with its V-gene family, and reads without a unique V-gene family were excluded. As a way to deal with suspected cross-contamination and a sequencing artifact, a later analysis dropped hundreds of nucleotide sequences that were highly shared and had low generation probability. In a later analysis, a clonal expansion index was calculated for each public chain from normalized within-repertoire ranks of inferred template counts. A later analysis computed generation probabilities with a VDJ recombination model fitted to out-of-frame rearrangements, and checked the results against IGoR. In a later analysis, TCR-TCR, TCR-HLA and TCR-CMV co-occurrence was scored with hypergeometric tests, and a repertoire-size bias correction was applied to TCR pairs. In a later analysis, false discovery rates were estimated by permuting HLA or CMV assignments 20 times. A later analysis grouped co-occurring TCRs with DBSCAN, adding TCRdist sequence similarity when clustering within HLA-allele-positive subsets. Repertoires with fewer than 30,000 or more than 120,000 public chains, plus five repertoires with anomalous nucleotide sharing, were excluded from co-occurrence clustering. Held by TCRdb, this immuneACCESS table contains in-frame sequences only and omits some clones. Under half of the omission traces to an unresolved V gene where checked; the cause of the rest is unknown. V and J calls and clone size are as listed in that table; D and trimming were resolved from the DNA. Within this sample are 160,000 or so clones, with over 70% of them counted one time only. The ten largest clones capture around 0.52% of the sample.

The specimen was PBMCs. The TCR originated in a woman in her 50s in good health and CMV-seronegative. This chain is built from TRBV7-7 and TRBJ2-5, with TRBD1 tentatively as D gene (5 bases match). DNA sequence: TGTGCTAGCAGCTTTGAAAGGGGAGAGACCCAGTACTTC. Translated, it gives CASSFERGETQYF.